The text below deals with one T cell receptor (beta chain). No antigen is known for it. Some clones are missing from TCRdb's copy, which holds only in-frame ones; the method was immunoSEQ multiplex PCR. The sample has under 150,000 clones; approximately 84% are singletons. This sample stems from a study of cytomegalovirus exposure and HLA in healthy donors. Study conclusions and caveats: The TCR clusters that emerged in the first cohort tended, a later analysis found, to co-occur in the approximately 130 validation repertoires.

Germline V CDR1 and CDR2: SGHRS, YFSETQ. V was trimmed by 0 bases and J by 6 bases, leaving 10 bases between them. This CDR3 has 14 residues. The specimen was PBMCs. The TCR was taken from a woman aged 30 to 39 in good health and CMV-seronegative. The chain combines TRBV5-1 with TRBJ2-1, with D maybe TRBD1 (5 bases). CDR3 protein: CASSLVGPGNEQFF. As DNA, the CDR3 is TGCGCCAGCAGCTTGGTGGGGCCAGGCAATGAGCAGTTCTTC.